Below, 5 T cell receptor beta chains from the same sample are listed, as sequenced in a study of cytomegalovirus exposure and HLA in healthy donors. 60 Vbeta and 13 Jbeta primers were used in PCR. TCRdb's table, derived via immunoSEQ multiplex PCR, lists solely in-frame clones and lacks some. The sample shows around 170,000 clones, approximately 85% of them seen only once. The specimen was PBMCs. These receptor sequences come from a woman in her late teens or twenties in good health and CMV-seronegative.

The V and J genes are TRBV5-5 and TRBJ2-7; 10 bases agree with TRBD1. Trimming took 2 bases from V and 6 from J; bases not matched to a gene: 8. Per the germline V gene, CDR1 is SGHKS and CDR2 is YYEKEE (reference sequence). The CDR3 is 15 amino acids. The CDR3 is CASSLAGTGVGEQYF. The CDR3 DNA reads as TGTGCCAGCAGCTTAGCCGGGACAGGGGTGGGCGAGCAGTACTTC.

V is TRBV27 and J is TRBJ2-3; D is ambiguous. The germline V gene encodes CDR1 MNHEY and CDR2 SMNVEV (reference sequence). The CDR3 totals 12 residues. V shed 5 bases and J shed 0 bases, with 3 bases lying between them. The CDR3 nucleotides are TGTGCCAGCAGTCATAGCACAGATACGCAGTATTTT. This encodes CASSHSTDTQYF.

The chain couples TRBV28 to TRBJ2-2; the D is unclear. Trimming took off 7 bases at V and 3 bases at J, with 6 bases between the two ends. CDR3 length: 12 residues. Germline loops: CDR1 MDHEN, CDR2 SYDVKM. CDR3 amino acids: CASNGYTGELFF. The DNA for the CDR3 is TGTGCCAGCAATGGCTACACCGGGGAGCTGTTTTTT.

This rearrangement joins TRBV13 to TRBJ1-2; TRBD1 agrees at 7 bases. The germline V gene encodes CDR1 PRHDT and CDR2 FYEKMQ (reference sequence). The V segment lost 4 bases and the J segment 8 bases; nucleotides outside the gene matches: 7. This CDR3 has 13 amino acids. CDR3 sequence: CASSSLGTEGYTF. The CDR3 DNA reads TGTGCCAGCAGCTCGCTCGGGACAGAGGGCTACACCTTC. The variable domain in full, completed from reference TRBV13 and TRBJ1-2, reads AAGVIQSPRHLIKEKRETATLKCYPIPRHDTVYWYQQGPGQDPQFLISFYEKMQSDKGSIPDRFSAQQFSDYHSELNMSSLELGDSALYFCASSSLGTEGYTFGSGTRLTVV.

This rearrangement joins TRBV18 to TRBJ1-1, with 9 bases aligning to TRBD1. V shed 5 bases and J 0 bases; nucleotides not matched to a gene: 7. Germline assignment: CDR1 KGHSH and CDR2 LQKENI. The length of the CDR3 is 16 residues. For the CDR3, the DNA is TGTGCCAGCTCAGAGACCGGGACAGGGTTGAACACTGAAGCTTTCTTT. Translated, it gives CASSETGTGLNTEAFF.